This T cell receptor (beta chain) was identified during a study of control samples from healthy donors and cancer patients. With 1 base removed from V and 3 bases from J, the gap between germline ends came to 27 bases. The CDR3 length is 20 residues. Germline assignment: CDR1 SGHNT and CDR2 YENEEA. Here immunoSEQ multiplex PCR was the method, and the copy in TCRdb shows in-frame clones only, minus some. This sample carries fewer than 90,000 clones, more than 70% of them seen once, and the ten largest clones take roughly 20%. This rearrangement joins TRBV11-3 to TRBJ2-5; possible D gene TRBD1, 5 bases. The source of this sequence is a man aged 50-60 years in good health. Sequences were obtained from blood. This CDR3 is CASSLGGFWGARAKEETQYF. CDR3 sequence (DNA): TGTGCCAGCAGCTTAGGGGGTTTTTGGGGCGCTCGTGCGAAGGAAGAGACCCAGTACTTC.